The entry below gives a single TCR beta chain sequence along with its context. Antigen unknown. This sample was taken from a study of OX40 agonist ivuxolimab in advanced cancers. Here immunoSEQ multiplex PCR was the method, and the copy in TCRdb shows in-frame clones only, minus some. Of 75,000 to 90,000 clones listed, about 90% are singletons. The CDR3 loop spans 11 amino acids. The J segment lost 7 bases and the V segment lost 3 bases, leaving 1 base of the junction unmatched. CDR1 and CDR2 (germline): SQVTM, ANQGSEA. Whole-study findings and limits: The study found among the lowest clonal expansion in partial responders at 0.1-3.0 mg/kg.

The chain is built from TRBV29-1 and TRBJ1-1; 8 positions agree with TRBD1. The sample here was CD4+ or CD8+ T cells sorted from blood, taken in a trial of the OX40 agonist ivuxolimab. This sequence was found in an adult with an advanced solid tumor such as melanoma, head and neck, liver or kidney cancer. CDR3 sequence: CSVDRGREAFF. CDR3 nucleotides: TGCAGCGTTGACAGGGGGCGTGAAGCTTTCTTT.